This passage covers 2 T cell receptor beta chains from one sample sequenced in a study of blood T cell repertoires in COVID-19. Assay used: immunoSEQ multiplex PCR; TCRdb lists only in-frame clones, some missing. Of 200,000 to 250,000 clones in the sample, roughly 84% were seen once. Sequenced input: peripheral blood. The receptor source for this set is a woman aged 55-75 years with acute or convalescent COVID-19.

The chain recombines TRBV10-3 with TRBJ2-6; D might be TRBD1 (6 bases). Germline CDR1 and CDR2: ENHRY and SYGVKD. The CDR3 has 16 amino acids. V shed 0 bases and J shed 4 bases, with 10 bases lying between them. CDR3 nucleotides: TGTGCCATCAGTGAGTCTCACAGGGCCGGGGCCAACGTCCTGACTTTC. Its protein product is CAISESHRAGANVLTF.

This clone was seen only once. The chain is built from TRBV20-1 and TRBJ2-3, with D unresolved. Trimming cost V 3 bases and J 2 bases, with 15 bases left between them. There are 15 residues in the CDR3. CDR1 DFQATT and CDR2 SNEGSKA come from the germline V gene (reference sequence). DNA for the CDR3: TGCAGTGCTAGTAATCGGAGATCTCCCACAGATACGCAGTATTTT. Protein product: CSASNRRSPTDTQYF.